Following are 9 T cell receptor beta chains from one sample sequenced in a study of OX40 agonist ivuxolimab in advanced cancers. The table came from immunoSEQ multiplex PCR; TCRdb's copy has only in-frame clones and leaves some out. The table has approximately 58,000 clones, roughly 89% seen once. This material consisted of CD4+ or CD8+ T cells sorted from blood, taken in a trial of the OX40 agonist ivuxolimab. The receptors here all came from an adult with an advanced solid tumor such as melanoma, head and neck, liver or kidney cancer.

The chain is built from TRBV2 and TRBJ2-2; the D is unclear. From germline, CDR1 is SNHLY and CDR2 FYNNEI. This CDR3 has 12 amino acids. Trimming removed 9 bases at V and 1 base at J, with 6 bases between. CDR3 bases: TGTGCCAGTTGCAGGAACACCGGGGAGCTGTTTTTT. Its protein product is CASCRNTGELFF.

V is TRBV10-3 and J is TRBJ2-1, with TRBD2 matching over 9 bases. The CDR3 extends over 14 amino acids. CDR1 is ENHRY, CDR2 SYGVKD, per germline. V dropped 6 bases and J dropped 5; count of bases not matched to a gene: 5. DNA for the CDR3: TGTGCCATCAGCCCCCGACTAGCGGACAATGAGCAGTTCTTC. Translation: CAISPRLADNEQFF.

This clone has a single count. The chain joins TRBV19 to TRBJ1-5; TRBD1 matches 7 bases. Germline V gene lookup returns CDR1 LNHDA and CDR2 SQIVND (reference sequence). The trim removed 6 bases at V and 0 bases at J, leaving 5 bases unmatched. The CDR3 consists of 15 residues. CDR3: CASSPRQGSNQPQHF. CDR3 nucleotide sequence: TGTGCCAGTAGCCCGAGACAGGGTAGCAATCAGCCCCAGCATTTT. The full variable domain, rest sourced from reference TRBV19 and TRBJ1-5, is DGGITQSPKYLFRKEGQNVTLSCEQNLNHDAMYWYRQDPGQGLRLIYYSQIVNDFQKGDIAEGYSVSREKKESFPLTVTSAQKNPTAFYLCASSPRQGSNQPQHFGDGTRLSIL.

The J gene is TRBJ1-4, the V gene TRBV7-2; 7 nucleotides match TRBD1. Germline V gene data show CDR1 as SGHTA and CDR2 as FQGNSA. Germline trimming cut 1 base from V and 8 bases from J; bases unmatched to any gene: 10. CDR3 size: 16 residues. CDR3 sequence reads: CASSLEDRAGWEKLFF. CDR3 sequence (DNA): TGTGCCAGCAGCTTAGAAGACAGGGCCGGTTGGGAAAAACTGTTTTTT.

The J gene is TRBJ1-2, the V gene TRBV21-1; the DNA was not used to check the table's D call, TRBD1. TRBV21-1 is shown as a pseudogene. This CDR3 region has 15 residues. As DNA, the CDR3 is TGTGCCAGCAGCACAACAGGGGTCGCGACCTATGGCTACACCTTC. This translates into CASSTTGVATYGYTF.

This clone was detected once. The genes are TRBV30 and TRBJ2-5; a weak D match, TRBD1 (5 bases). The V gene lost 0 bases and the J gene lost 2 bases, with 10 bases spanning the gap. This CDR3 has 14 residues. Germline-derived CDR1 and CDR2 are GTSNPN and SVGIG (reference sequence). The CDR3 sequence is CAWSVGAGQETQYF. In DNA, the CDR3 is TGTGCCTGGAGTGTAGGCGCAGGGCAAGAGACCCAGTACTTC.

The J gene is TRBJ1-6, the V gene TRBV11-1; D remains ambiguous. Germline-derived CDR1 and CDR2 are SGHAT and FQDESV (reference sequence). Trimming pared 0 bases from V and 10 bases from J, leaving 10 bases between. This CDR3 is built from 14 residues. CDR3 nucleotides: TGTGCCAGCAGCTTAGCGCACCCTGGGTCACCCCTCCACTTT. This codes for CASSLAHPGSPLHF. The variable domain in full, completed from reference TRBV11-1 and TRBJ1-6, reads EAEVAQSPRYKITEKSQAVAFWCDPISGHATLYWYRQILGQGPELLVQFQDESVVDDSQLPKDRFSAERLKGVDSTLKIQPAELGDSAMYLCASSLAHPGSPLHFGNGTRLTVT.

V gene TRBV19 combines with J gene TRBJ1-5, with D maybe TRBD1 (5 bases). The CDR3 totals 16 residues. The V and J ends lost 1 base and 5 bases respectively, with 15 bases between them. In germline, CDR1 is LNHDA, CDR2 SQIVND (reference sequence). CDR3 in amino acids: CASSIGGTYSDQPQHF. CDR3 in DNA: TGTGCCAGTAGTATAGGGGGCACGTACAGTGATCAGCCCCAGCATTTT. The full variable domain, its missing parts supplied by reference TRBV19 and TRBJ1-5, is DGGITQSPKYLFRKEGQNVTLSCEQNLNHDAMYWYRQDPGQGLRLIYYSQIVNDFQKGDIAEGYSVSREKKESFPLTVTSAQKNPTAFYLCASSIGGTYSDQPQHFGDGTRLSIL.

The chain couples TRBV30 to TRBJ2-1; no clear D. The CDR3 runs 13 residues. V dropped 1 base and J dropped 6 bases, with 10 bases sitting between them. CDR1 is GTSNPN and CDR2 is SVGIG in the germline V gene (reference sequence). The DNA of the CDR3 is TGTGCCTGGAGTGGGGATGGCGGCAATGAGCAGTTCTTC. As protein: CAWSGDGGNEQFF. Together with reference TRBV30 and TRBJ2-1, the CDR3 gives the full variable domain: SQTIHQWPATLVQPVGSPLSLECTVEGTSNPNLYWYRQAAGRGLQLLFYSVGIGQISSEVPQNLSASRPQDRQFILSSKKLLLSDSGFYLCAWSGDGGNEQFFGPGTRLTVL.